Below are 14 T cell receptor beta chains sequenced from a single sample in a study of blood T cells in healthy people across ages. The use of a sample-barcoded 5' primer and a J-beta primer mix characterized a second PCR of about 7 to 12 cycles. TCRdb fed the 5' RACE reads into MiXCR, producing one record per CDR3 protein. The table has around 1,500,000 distinct CDR3 sequences, roughly 27% seen once. The specimen sequenced was blood. All receptors derive from a woman in her twenties or thirties in good health.

The chain combines TRBV5-1 with TRBJ2-4; possible D gene TRBD1, 6 bases. Germline assignment: CDR1 SGHRS and CDR2 YFSETQ. The length of the CDR3 is 14 residues. Trimming stripped 3 bases from V and 5 bases from J, with 12 bases between. The CDR3 loop is CASSSGQSQNIQYF. Here the CDR3 DNA reads TGCGCCAGCAGCTCAGGACAGTCCCAAAACATTCAGTACTTC.

This clonotype has more than one count but fewer than ten. J is TRBJ1-5 and V is TRBV6-6, with 7 bases lining up with TRBD1. CDR1 and CDR2 from the germline V gene are MNHNY and SVGAGI (reference sequence). The CDR3 consists of 15 residues. J was trimmed by 4 bases and V by 2 bases; bases with no gene match: 5. The CDR3 is CASSYPDRTNQPQHF. For the CDR3, the DNA is TGTGCCAGCAGTTACCCGGACAGGACAAATCAGCCCCAGCATTTT.

This clonotype showed up just a few times. The chain is built from TRBV7-2 and TRBJ1-2, with D possibly TRBD1 on 6 matching bases. V gave up 4 bases and J gave up 4 bases, with 10 bases separating them. Germline V gene data show CDR1 as SGHTA and CDR2 as FQGNSA. This CDR3 spans 13 amino acids. In DNA, the CDR3 is TGTGCCAGCAGCTCCAGGACAGTCTATGGCTACACCTTC. It is translated as CASSSRTVYGYTF.

This clonotype was observed a few times. V usage is TRBV7-2 and J usage is TRBJ1-1; D is uncertain. Trimming cost V 4 bases and J 5 bases, with 11 bases left between them. The germline CDR1 and CDR2 sequences are SGHTA and FQGNSA. The CDR3 runs to 13 residues. The CDR3 here is CASSSDSRTEAFF. The CDR3 nucleotides are TGTGCCAGCAGCTCAGACTCGCGGACTGAAGCTTTCTTT.

V usage is TRBV12-3 or TRBV12-4 and J usage is TRBJ1-2; D remains unclear. The CDR3 length is 13 residues. V gave up 5 bases and J gave up 7 bases, with 14 bases separating them. CDR3 nucleotide sequence: TGTGCCAGCAGTCAGCGACCCGATCGTGGCTACACCTTC. It encodes CASSQRPDRGYTF.

The chain joins TRBV5-1 to TRBJ2-4; 9 bases match TRBD1. Germline V gene sequence: CDR1 SGHRS, CDR2 YFSETQ. This CDR3 has 15 amino acids. V lost 4 bases to trimming and J lost 8 bases; unmatched junction nucleotides: 10. This CDR3 reads CASSALPGQGDIQYF. The CDR3, as DNA: TGCGCCAGCAGCGCACTTCCGGGACAGGGAGACATTCAGTACTTC.

This clonotype has just one count. J is TRBJ2-5 and V is TRBV20-1; D gene ambiguous. Germline loops: CDR1 DFQATT, CDR2 SNEGSKA (reference sequence). This CDR3 has 14 amino acids. The germline V and J ends were trimmed by 0 bases and 4 bases, with 12 bases remaining between them. In DNA, the CDR3 is TGCAGTGCTAGAGATCTGCAGGTTATAGAGACCCAGTACTTC. Protein sequence: CSARDLQVIETQYF.

This clonotype has only one observation. The J gene is TRBJ2-4, the V gene TRBV6-2 or TRBV6-3, with 10 bases identical to TRBD2. V dropped 8 bases and J dropped 13; count of bases not matched to a gene: 20. CDR1 is MNHEY and CDR2 is SVGEGT in the germline V gene. The CDR3 length is 16 residues. CDR3 region: CASVGSGRARTGEQYF. Written as DNA, the CDR3 is TGTGCCAGCGTAGGCAGCGGGAGGGCGCGAACAGGGGAGCAGTACTTC.

The chain carries TRBV28 and TRBJ2-5, with a possible D match to TRBD1 (5 bases). Trimming cost V 10 bases and J 2 bases, with 14 bases left between them. The length of the CDR3 is 13 residues. Per the germline V gene, CDR1 is MDHEN and CDR2 is SYDVKM. Written as DNA, the CDR3 is TGTGCCATGGGTGGGGCAGGTCAAGAGACCCAGTACTTC. Protein: CAMGGAGQETQYF.

This clonotype was observed at least ten times. The V and J genes are TRBV18 and TRBJ2-7; 8 bases agree with TRBD1. This CDR3 comprises 15 residues. V was clipped by 3 bases and J by 1 base; unmatched bases: 5. CDR1 is KGHSH and CDR2 is LQKENI in the germline V gene. As DNA, the CDR3 is TGTGCCAGCTCACCCCCGACAGGGGAGTCCTACGAGCAGTACTTC. It is translated as CASSPPTGESYEQYF.

This clonotype came up a few times. CDR3 sequence reads: CATSSMEGWGAFF. CDR3 nucleotide sequence: TGTGCCACCAGCAGTATGGAAGGGTGGGGAGCTTTCTTT. This chain connects TRBV15 to TRBJ1-1; no firm D call. Trimming took off 3 bases at V and 10 bases at J, with 15 bases between the two ends. Germline CDR1 LNHNV, CDR2 YYDKDF (reference sequence). CDR3 size: 13 residues. The whole variable domain, remainder taken from reference TRBV15 and TRBJ1-1, is DAMVIQNPRYQVTQFGKPVTLSCSQTLNHNVMYWYQQKSSQAPKLLFHYYDKDFNNEADTPDNFQSRRPNTSFCFLDIRSPGLGDTAMYLCATSSMEGWGAFFGQGTRLTVV.

This clonotype has at least ten counts. The chain recombines TRBV9 with TRBJ2-1; D not certain. Germline V gene sequence: CDR1 SGDLS, CDR2 YYNGEE. This CDR3 has 16 amino acids. V lost 0 bases and J lost 1, with 11 bases in between. The DNA for the CDR3 is TGTGCCAGCAGCGTAGGGAAGTGGGGATCCTACAATGAGCAGTTCTTC. Protein sequence: CASSVGKWGSYNEQFF.

This clonotype was seen more than once but under ten times. The chain employs TRBV18 and TRBJ1-5; a weak D match, TRBD1 (5 bases). The germline gives CDR1 KGHSH, CDR2 LQKENI. The CDR3 runs to 15 residues. Trimming shortened V by 5 bases and J by 4 bases, and 15 bases separated the two germline ends. CDR3 region: CASSAGTQENQPQHF. CDR3 DNA: TGTGCCAGCTCAGCCGGGACTCAAGAAAATCAGCCCCAGCATTTT.

This clonotype was observed a single time. The chain uses TRBV5-1 and TRBJ2-3, with D possibly being TRBD2 (6 bases). V shed 4 bases and J shed 7 bases, with 16 bases lying between them. This CDR3 has 14 residues. Germline V gene lookup returns CDR1 SGHRS and CDR2 YFSETQ. The chain's CDR3 is CASSTDYASYTQYF. Written as DNA, the CDR3 is TGCGCCAGCAGCACGGACTACGCTAGTTATACGCAGTATTTT.